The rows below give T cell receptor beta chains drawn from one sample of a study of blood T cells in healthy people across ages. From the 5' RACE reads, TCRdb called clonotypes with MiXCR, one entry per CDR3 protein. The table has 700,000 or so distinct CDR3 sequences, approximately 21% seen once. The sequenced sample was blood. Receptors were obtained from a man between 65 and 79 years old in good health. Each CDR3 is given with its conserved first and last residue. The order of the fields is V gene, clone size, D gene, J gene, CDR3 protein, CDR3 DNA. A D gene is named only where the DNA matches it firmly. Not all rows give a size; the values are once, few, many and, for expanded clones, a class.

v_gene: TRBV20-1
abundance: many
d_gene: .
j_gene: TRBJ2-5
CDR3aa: CSARNRGLQYF
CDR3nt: TGCAGTGCTAGAAATCGAGGACTCCAGTACTTC

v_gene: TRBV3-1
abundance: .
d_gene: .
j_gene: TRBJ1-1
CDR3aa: CASSHYGTEAFF
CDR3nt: TGTGCCAGCAGCCACTACGGCACTGAAGCTTTCTTT

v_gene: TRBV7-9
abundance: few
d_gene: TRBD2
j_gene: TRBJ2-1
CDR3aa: CASSLPRLAGSPGNEQFF
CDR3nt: TGTGCCAGCAGCTTACCCAGACTAGCGGGGAGTCCCGGGAATGAGCAGTTCTTC

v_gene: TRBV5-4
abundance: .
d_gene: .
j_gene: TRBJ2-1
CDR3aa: CASSPNPTVQFNEQFF
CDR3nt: TGTGCCAGCAGCCCCAACCCGACGGTCCAATTTAATGAGCAGTTCTTC

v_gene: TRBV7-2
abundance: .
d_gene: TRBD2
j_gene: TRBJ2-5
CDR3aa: CASSLVAPTSRETQYF
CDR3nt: TGTGCCAGCAGCTTAGTGGCTCCGACTAGCCGCGAGACCCAGTACTTC

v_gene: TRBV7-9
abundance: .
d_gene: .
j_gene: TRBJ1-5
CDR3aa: CASSFGAPNQPQHF
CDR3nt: TGTGCCAGCAGCTTCGGGGCACCCAATCAGCCCCAGCATTTT

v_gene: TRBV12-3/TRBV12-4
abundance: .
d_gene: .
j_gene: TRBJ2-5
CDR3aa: CASSRTDPTQYF
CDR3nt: TGTGCCAGCAGCCGGACAGACCCAACCCAGTACTTC

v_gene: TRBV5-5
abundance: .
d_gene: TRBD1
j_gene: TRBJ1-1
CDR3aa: CASTGDRFAFF
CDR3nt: TGTGCCAGCACCGGGGACAGGTTTGCTTTCTTT

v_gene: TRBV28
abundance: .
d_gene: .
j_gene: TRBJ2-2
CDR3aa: CASSPGGQNTGELFF
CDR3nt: TGTGCCAGCAGTCCCGGGGGCCAGAACACCGGGGAGCTGTTTTTT

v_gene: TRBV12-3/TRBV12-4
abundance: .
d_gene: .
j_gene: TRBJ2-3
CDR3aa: CASSRTRVRTDTQYF
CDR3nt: TGTGCCAGCAGTCGTACCAGGGTCCGAACAGATACGCAGTATTTT

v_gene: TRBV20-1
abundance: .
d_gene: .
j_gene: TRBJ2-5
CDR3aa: CSATITGLKGETQYF
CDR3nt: TGCAGTGCTACCATTACAGGGCTCAAGGGGGAGACCCAGTACTTC

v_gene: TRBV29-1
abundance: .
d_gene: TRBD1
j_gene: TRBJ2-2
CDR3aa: CSADGTGGTGELFF
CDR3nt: TGCAGCGCTGATGGCACAGGGGGTACCGGGGAGCTGTTTTTT

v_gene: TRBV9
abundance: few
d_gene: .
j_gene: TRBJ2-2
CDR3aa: CASSVVVENTGELFF
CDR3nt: TGTGCCAGCAGCGTAGTTGTAGAGAACACCGGGGAGCTGTTTTTT

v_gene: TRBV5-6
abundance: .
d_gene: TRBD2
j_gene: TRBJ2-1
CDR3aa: CANSLGLPSNEQFF
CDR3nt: TGTGCCAACAGTTTGGGACTACCCTCCAATGAGCAGTTCTTC

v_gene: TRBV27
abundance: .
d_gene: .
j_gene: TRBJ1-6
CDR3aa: CASSLLGQLDSPLHF
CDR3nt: TGTGCCAGCAGTTTATTAGGACAGCTAGATTCACCCCTCCACTTT

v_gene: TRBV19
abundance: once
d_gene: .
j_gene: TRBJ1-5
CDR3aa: CASSIVGRHQPQHF
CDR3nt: TGTGCCAGTAGTATTGTGGGACGGCATCAGCCCCAGCATTTT

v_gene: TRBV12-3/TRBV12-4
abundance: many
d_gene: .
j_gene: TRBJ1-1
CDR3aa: CASRTAGKGEAFF
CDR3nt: TGTGCCAGCAGGACGGCAGGGAAAGGGGAAGCTTTCTTT

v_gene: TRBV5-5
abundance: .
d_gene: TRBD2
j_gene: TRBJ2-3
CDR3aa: CASSLPLAEWTQYF
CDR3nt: TGTGCCAGCAGCTTGCCACTAGCGGAATGGACGCAGTATTTT

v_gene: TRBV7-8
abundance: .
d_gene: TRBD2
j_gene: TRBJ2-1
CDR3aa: CASSQISGGEEQFF
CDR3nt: TGTGCCAGCAGCCAGATTAGCGGGGGAGAGGAGCAGTTCTTC

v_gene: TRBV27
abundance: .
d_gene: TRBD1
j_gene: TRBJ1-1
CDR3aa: CASRPLTGGNTEAFF
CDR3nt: TGTGCCAGCAGACCCCTCACAGGGGGGAACACTGAAGCTTTCTTT

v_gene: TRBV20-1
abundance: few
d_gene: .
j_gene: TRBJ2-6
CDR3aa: CSAKGQSDSGANVLTF
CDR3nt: TGCAGTGCTAAGGGGCAGTCTGACTCTGGGGCCAACGTCCTGACTTTC

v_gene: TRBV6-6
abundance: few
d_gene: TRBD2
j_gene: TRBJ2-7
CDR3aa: CASTGSGMYEQYF
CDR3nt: TGTGCCAGCACGGGTAGCGGGATGTACGAGCAGTACTTC

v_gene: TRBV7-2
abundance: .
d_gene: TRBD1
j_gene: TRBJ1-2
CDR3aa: CASSPPHRGLWDGYTF
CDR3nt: TGTGCCAGCAGCCCCCCACACAGGGGGCTCTGGGATGGCTACACCTTC

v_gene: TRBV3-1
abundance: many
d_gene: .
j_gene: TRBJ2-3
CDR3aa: CASSQGGTDTQYF
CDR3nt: TGTGCCAGCAGCCAAGGGGGCACAGATACGCAGTATTTT

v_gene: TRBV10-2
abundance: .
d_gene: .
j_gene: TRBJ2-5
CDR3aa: CASSESGKQETQYF
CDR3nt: TGCGCCAGCAGTGAGTCAGGGAAACAAGAGACCCAGTACTTC

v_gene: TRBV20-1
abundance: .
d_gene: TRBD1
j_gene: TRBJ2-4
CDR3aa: CSARTGVAKNIQYF
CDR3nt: TGCAGTGCTAGGACAGGGGTAGCCAAAAACATTCAGTACTTC

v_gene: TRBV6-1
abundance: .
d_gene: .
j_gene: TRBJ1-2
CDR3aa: CASSEGWAGYGYTF
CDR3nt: TGTGCCAGCAGTGAAGGCTGGGCCGGCTATGGCTACACCTTC

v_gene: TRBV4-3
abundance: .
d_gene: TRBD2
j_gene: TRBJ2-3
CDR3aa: CASSQRWTSGDTDTQYF
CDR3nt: TGCGCCAGCAGCCAACGATGGACTAGCGGAGACACAGATACGCAGTATTTT

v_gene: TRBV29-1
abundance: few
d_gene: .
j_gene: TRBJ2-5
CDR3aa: CSVDPGAETQYF
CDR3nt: TGCAGCGTTGACCCGGGAGCCGAGACCCAGTACTTC

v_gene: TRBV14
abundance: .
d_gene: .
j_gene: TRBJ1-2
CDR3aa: CASSQDGYYGYTF
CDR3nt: TGTGCCAGCAGCCAAGACGGTTACTATGGCTACACCTTC

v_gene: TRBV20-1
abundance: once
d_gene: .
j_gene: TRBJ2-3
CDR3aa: CSGDSGSGTDTQYF
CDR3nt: TGCAGTGGGGATAGCGGATCCGGCACAGATACGCAGTATTTT

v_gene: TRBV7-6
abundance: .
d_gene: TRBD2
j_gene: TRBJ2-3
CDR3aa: CASSAKTGTSGNTDTQYF
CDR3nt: TGTGCCAGCAGCGCGAAAACTGGGACTAGCGGAAATACAGATACGCAGTATTTT

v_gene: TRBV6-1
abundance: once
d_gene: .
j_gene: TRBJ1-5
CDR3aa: CASCDDFLSYQPQHF
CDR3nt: TGTGCTAGCTGTGACGATTTCTTATCCTATCAGCCCCAGCATTTT

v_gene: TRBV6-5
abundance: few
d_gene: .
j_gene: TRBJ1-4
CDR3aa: CASSDSGRGEKLFF
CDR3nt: TGTGCCAGCAGTGACTCGGGGCGGGGTGAAAAACTGTTTTTT

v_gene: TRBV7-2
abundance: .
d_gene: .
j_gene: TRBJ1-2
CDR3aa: CASSSRTGEYGYTF
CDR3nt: TGTGCCAGCAGCTCCAGGACCGGGGAGTATGGCTACACCTTC

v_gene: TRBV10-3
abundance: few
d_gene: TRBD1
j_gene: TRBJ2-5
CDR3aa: CAISHPGQQETQYF
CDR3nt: TGTGCCATCAGTCATCCGGGACAGCAAGAGACCCAGTACTTC

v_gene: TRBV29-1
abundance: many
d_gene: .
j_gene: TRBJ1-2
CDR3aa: CSVEQAYGYTF
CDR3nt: TGCAGCGTTGAACAGGCATATGGCTACACCTTC

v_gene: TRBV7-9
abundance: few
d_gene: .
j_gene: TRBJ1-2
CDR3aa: CASSFTSGWISNYGYTF
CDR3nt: TGTGCCAGCAGCTTTACGTCAGGTTGGATCTCGAACTATGGCTACACCTTC

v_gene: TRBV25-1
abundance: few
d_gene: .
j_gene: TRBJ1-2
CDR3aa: CASSRVEGANYGYTF
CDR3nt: TGTGCCAGCAGTAGGGTAGAGGGCGCTAACTATGGCTACACCTTC

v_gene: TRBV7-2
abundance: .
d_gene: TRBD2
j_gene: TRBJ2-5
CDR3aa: CASSSLLAGGLQETQYF
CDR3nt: TGTGCCAGCAGCTCTCTCCTAGCGGGAGGGCTTCAAGAGACCCAGTACTTC

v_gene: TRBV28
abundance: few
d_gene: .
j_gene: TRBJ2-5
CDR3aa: CASLSKGETQYF
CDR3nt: TGTGCCAGTCTTAGCAAGGGGGAGACCCAGTACTTC

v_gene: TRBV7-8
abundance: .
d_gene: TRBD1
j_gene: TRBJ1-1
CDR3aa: CASSPAGGLNTEAFF
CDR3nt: TGTGCCAGCAGCCCGGCAGGGGGCTTGAACACTGAAGCTTTCTTT

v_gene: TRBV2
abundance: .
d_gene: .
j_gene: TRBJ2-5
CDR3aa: CASRPIGGVETQYF
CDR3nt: TGTGCCAGCAGGCCGATAGGGGGGGTGGAGACCCAGTACTTC

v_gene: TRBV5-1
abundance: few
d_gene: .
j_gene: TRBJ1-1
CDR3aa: CASSPKSLVTEAFF
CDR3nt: TGCGCCAGCAGCCCGAAGTCCCTTGTTACTGAAGCTTTCTTT

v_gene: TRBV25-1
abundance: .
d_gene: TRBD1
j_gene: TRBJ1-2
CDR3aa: CASSESGTGYGYTF
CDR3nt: TGTGCCAGCAGTGAATCGGGGACAGGCTATGGCTACACCTTC

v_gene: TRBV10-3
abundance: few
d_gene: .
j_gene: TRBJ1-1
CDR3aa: CAISTSDRQNTEAFF
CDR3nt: TGTGCCATCAGTACCTCGGACAGACAGAACACTGAAGCTTTCTTT

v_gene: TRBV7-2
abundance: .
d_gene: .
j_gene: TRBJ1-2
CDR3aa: CASSLQRTVGYGYTF
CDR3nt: TGTGCCAGCAGCTTACAAAGGACAGTAGGCTATGGCTACACCTTC

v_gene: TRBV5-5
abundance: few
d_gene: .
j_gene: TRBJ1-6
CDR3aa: CASSWPQPGRGSPLHF
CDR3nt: TGTGCCAGCAGCTGGCCCCAGCCGGGGAGAGGTTCACCCCTCCACTTT

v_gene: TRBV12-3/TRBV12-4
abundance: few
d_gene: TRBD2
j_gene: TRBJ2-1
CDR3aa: CASSFGTSIYEQFF
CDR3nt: TGTGCCAGCAGTTTCGGGACTAGCATATATGAGCAGTTCTTC

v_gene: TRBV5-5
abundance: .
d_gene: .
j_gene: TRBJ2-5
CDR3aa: CASSFRDSHQETQYF
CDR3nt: TGTGCCAGCAGCTTCCGGGACTCTCACCAAGAGACCCAGTACTTC

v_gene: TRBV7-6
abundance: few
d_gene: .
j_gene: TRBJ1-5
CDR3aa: CASSLFADSNQPQHF
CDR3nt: TGTGCCAGCAGCTTATTTGCGGACAGCAATCAGCCCCAGCATTTT

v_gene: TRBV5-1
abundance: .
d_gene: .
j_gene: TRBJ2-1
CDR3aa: CASSLLASNEQFF
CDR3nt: TGCGCCAGCAGCTTGTTAGCGAGCAATGAGCAGTTCTTC

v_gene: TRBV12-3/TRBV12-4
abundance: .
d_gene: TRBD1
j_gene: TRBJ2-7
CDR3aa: CASRPGTGSYEQYF
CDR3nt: TGTGCCAGCAGACCCGGGACAGGTTCCTACGAGCAGTACTTC

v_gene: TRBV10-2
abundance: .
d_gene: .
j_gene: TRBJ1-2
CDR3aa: CASSEGAGAPYGYTF
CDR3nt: TGCGCCAGCAGTGAAGGTGCCGGGGCACCCTATGGCTACACCTTC